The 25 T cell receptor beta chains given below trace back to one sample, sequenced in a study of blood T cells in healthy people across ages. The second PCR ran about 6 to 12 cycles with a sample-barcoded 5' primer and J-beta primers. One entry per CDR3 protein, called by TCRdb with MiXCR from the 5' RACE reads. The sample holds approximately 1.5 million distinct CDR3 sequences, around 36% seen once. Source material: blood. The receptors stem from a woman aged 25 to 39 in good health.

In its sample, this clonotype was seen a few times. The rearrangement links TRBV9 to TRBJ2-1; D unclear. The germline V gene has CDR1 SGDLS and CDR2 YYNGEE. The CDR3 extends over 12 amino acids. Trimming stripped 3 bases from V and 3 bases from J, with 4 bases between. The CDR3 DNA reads TGTGCCAGCAGCGACCTCTACAATGAGCAGTTCTTC. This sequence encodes CASSDLYNEQFF.

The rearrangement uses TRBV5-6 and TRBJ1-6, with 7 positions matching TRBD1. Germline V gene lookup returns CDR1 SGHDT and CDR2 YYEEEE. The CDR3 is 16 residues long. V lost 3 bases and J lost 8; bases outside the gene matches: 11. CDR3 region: CASSSSRTGMDSPLHF. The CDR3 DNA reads TGTGCCAGCAGCTCTAGCCGGACAGGAATGGATTCACCCCTCCACTTT.

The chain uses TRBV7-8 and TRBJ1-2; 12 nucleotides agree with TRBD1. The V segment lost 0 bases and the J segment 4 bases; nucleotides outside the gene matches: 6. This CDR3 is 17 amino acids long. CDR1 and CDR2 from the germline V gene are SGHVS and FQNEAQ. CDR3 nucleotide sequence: TGTGCCAGCAGCTTAGCGGGACAGGGGGCGACGATCTATGGCTACACCTTC. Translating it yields CASSLAGQGATIYGYTF.

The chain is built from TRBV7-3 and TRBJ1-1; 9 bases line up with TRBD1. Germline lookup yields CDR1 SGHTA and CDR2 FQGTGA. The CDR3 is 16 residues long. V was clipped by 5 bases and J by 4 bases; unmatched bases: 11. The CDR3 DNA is TGTGCCAGCAGCCGATCGGGGACAGGGACGGCCACTGAAGCTTTCTTT. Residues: CASSRSGTGTATEAFF.

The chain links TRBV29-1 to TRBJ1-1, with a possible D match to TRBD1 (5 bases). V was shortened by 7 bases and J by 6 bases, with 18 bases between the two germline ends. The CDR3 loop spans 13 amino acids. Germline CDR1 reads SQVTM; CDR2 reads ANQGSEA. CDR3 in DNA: TGCAGCGCTCGGACGGGGACGGGGGCTGAAGCTTTCTTT. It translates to CSARTGTGAEAFF.

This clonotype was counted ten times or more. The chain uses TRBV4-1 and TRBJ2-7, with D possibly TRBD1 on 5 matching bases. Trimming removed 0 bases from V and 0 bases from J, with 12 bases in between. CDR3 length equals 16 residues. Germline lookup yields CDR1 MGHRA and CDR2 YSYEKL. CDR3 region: CASSQDQGSSSYEQYF. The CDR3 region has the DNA TGCGCCAGCAGCCAAGACCAGGGTTCGAGCTCCTACGAGCAGTACTTC.

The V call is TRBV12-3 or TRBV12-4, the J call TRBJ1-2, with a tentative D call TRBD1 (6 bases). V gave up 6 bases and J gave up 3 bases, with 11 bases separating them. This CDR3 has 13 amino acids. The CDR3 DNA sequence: TGTGCCAGCAGACCTCCAGGGGACTATGGCTACACCTTC. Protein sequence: CASRPPGDYGYTF.

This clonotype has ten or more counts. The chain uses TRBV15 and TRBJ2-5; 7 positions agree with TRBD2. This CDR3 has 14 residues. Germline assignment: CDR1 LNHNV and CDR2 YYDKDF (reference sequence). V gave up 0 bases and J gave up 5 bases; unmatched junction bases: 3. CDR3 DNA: TGTGCCACCAGCAGAGACGCGGGGGTGGAGACCCAGTACTTC. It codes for CATSRDAGVETQYF.

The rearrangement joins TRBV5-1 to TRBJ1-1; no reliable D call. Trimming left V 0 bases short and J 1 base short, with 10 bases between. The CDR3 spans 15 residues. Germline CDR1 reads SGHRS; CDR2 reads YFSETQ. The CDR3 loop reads CASSLGGSGNTEAFF. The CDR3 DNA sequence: TGCGCCAGCAGCTTGGGTGGGTCGGGGAACACTGAAGCTTTCTTT.

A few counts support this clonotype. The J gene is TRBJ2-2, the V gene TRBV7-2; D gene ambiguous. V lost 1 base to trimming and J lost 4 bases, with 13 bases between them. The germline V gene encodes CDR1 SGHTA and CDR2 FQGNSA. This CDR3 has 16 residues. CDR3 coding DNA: TGTGCCAGCAGCTTAGTCCCCCCCCGCGCCACCGGGGAGCTGTTTTTT. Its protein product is CASSLVPPRATGELFF. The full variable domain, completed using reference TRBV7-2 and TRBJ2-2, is GAGVSQSPSNKVTEKGKDVELRCDPISGHTALYWYRQSLGQGLEFLIYFQGNSAPDKSGLPSDRFSAERTGGSVSTLTIQRTQQEDSAVYLCASSLVPPRATGELFFGEGSRLTVL.

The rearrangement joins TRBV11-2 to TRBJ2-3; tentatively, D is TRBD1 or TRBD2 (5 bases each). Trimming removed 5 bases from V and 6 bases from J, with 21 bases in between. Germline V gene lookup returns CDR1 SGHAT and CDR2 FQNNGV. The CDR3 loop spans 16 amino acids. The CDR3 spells CASSPHGAVPGDTQYF. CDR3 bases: TGTGCCAGCAGCCCGCACGGGGCTGTACCCGGGGATACGCAGTATTTT.

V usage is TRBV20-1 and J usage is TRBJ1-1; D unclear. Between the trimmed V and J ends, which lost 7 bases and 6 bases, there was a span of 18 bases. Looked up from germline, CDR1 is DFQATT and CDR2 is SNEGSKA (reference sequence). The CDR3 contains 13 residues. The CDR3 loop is CSVPGQALAEAFF. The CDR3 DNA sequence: TGCAGTGTTCCGGGTCAGGCCCTAGCTGAAGCTTTCTTT.

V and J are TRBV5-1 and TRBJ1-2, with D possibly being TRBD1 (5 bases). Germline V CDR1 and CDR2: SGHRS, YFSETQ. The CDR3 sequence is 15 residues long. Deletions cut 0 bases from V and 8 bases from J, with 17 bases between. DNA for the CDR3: TGCGCCAGCAGCTTGGAATGGCGGGACCCAGGAGGCTACACCTTC. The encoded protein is CASSLEWRDPGGYTF.

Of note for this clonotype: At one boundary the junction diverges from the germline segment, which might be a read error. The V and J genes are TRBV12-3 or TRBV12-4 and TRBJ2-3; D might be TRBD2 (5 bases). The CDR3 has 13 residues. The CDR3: CASSFLRADTEYF. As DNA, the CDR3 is TGTGCCAGCAGTTTCCTGAGGGCAGATACGGAGTATTTT.

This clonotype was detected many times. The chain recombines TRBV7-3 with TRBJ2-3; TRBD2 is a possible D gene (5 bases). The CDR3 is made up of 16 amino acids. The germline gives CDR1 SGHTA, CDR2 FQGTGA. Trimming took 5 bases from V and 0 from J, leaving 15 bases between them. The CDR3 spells CASSLGLMASTDTQYF. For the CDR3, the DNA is TGTGCCAGCAGCCTTGGACTTATGGCTAGCACAGATACGCAGTATTTT. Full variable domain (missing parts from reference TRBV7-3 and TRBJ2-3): GAGVSQTPSNKVTEKGKYVELRCDPISGHTALYWYRQSLGQGPEFLIYFQGTGAADDSGLPNDRFFAVRPEGSVSTLKIQRTERGDSAVYLCASSLGLMASTDTQYFGPGTRLTVL.

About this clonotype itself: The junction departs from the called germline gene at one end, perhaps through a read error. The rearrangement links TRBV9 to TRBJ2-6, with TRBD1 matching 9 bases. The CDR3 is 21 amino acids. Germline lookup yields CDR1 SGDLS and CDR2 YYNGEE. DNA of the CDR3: TGTGCCAGCAGCGACTCCGCCCCGGGACAGGGTCCCCCAACTGGGGCCAGCGTCCTGACTTTC. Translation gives CASSDSAPGQGPPTGASVLTF.

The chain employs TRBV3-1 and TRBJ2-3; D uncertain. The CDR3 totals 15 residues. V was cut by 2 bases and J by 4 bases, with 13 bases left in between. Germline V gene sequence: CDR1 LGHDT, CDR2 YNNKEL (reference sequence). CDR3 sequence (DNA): TGTGCCAGCAGCCAAAACCGCGCCCGCGCAGATACGCAGTATTTT. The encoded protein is CASSQNRARADTQYF.

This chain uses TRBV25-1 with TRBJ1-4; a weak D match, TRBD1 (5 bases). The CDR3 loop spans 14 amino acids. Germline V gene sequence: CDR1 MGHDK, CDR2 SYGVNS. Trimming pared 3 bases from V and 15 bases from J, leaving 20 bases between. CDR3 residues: CASSEISQEGLMFF. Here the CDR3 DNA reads TGTGCCAGCAGTGAGATTAGCCAGGAGGGGCTGATGTTTTTT. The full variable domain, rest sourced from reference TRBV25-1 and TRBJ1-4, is EADIYQTPRYLVIGTGKKITLECSQTMGHDKMYWYQQDPGMELHLIHYSYGVNSTEKGDLSSESTVSRIRTEHFPLTLESARPSHTSQYLCASSEISQEGLMFFGSGTQLSVL.

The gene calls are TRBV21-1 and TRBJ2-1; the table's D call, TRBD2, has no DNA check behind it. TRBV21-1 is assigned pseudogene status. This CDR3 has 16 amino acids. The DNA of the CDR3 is TGTGCCAGCAGCAAACCCAAACCATGGACTAACAATGAGCAGTTCTTC. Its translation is CASSKPKPWTNNEQFF.

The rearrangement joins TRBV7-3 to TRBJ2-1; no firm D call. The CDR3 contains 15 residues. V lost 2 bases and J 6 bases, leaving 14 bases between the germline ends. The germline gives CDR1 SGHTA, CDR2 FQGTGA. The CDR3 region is CASSLGRLRSNEQFF. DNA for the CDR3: TGTGCCAGCAGCTTAGGTAGACTCCGTTCCAATGAGCAGTTCTTC.

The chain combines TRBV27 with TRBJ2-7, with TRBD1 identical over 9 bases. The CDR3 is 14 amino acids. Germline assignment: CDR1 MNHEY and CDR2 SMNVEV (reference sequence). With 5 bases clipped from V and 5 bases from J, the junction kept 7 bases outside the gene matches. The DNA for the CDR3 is TGTGCCAGCAGTCCTTTGGACAGGGGCAACGAGCAGTACTTC. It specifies CASSPLDRGNEQYF.

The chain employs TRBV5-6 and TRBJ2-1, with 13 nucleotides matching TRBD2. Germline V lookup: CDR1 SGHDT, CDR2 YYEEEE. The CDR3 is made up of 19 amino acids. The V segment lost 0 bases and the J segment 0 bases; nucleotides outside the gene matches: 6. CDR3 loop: CASSLGKRTSGSSYNEQFF. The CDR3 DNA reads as TGTGCCAGCAGCTTGGGAAAGAGGACTAGCGGGAGCTCCTACAATGAGCAGTTCTTC.

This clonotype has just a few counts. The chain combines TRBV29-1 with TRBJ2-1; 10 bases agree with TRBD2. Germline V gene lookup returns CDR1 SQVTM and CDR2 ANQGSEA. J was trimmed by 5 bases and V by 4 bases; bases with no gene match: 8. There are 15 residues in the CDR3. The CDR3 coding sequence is TGCAGCGTTGCTACCGGGACTAGCGCTAACAATGAGCAGTTCTTC. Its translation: CSVATGTSANNEQFF.

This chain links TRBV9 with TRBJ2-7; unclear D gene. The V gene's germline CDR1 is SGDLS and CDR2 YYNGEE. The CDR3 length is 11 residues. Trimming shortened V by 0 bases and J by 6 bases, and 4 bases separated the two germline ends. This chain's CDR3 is CASSVGPEQYF. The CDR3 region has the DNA TGTGCCAGCAGCGTAGGGCCCGAGCAGTACTTC.

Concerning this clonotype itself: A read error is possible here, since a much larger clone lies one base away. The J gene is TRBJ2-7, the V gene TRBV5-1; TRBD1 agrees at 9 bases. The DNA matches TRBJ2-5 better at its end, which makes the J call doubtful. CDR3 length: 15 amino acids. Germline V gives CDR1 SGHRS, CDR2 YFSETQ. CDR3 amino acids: CASSITGQGLETQYF. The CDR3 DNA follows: TGCGCCAGCAGCATTACGGGACAGGGTCTGGAGACCCAGTACTTC.